This entry lists 22 T cell receptor beta chains sequenced from one sample in a study of T cell changes during pregnancy in multiple sclerosis. The repertoire was sequenced with immunoSEQ multiplex PCR; TCRdb's copy has only in-frame clones and lacks some. The data contain about 24,000 clones, around 87% of them singletons. Here the sequenced sample was CD4+ T cells from peripheral blood mononuclear cells, taken in the second trimester of pregnancy. The receptors derive from a female donor in good health, enrolled as a control in a pregnancy study.

The rearrangement links TRBV9 to TRBJ1-2, with a weak D call TRBD1 (6 bases). Trimming removed 4 bases from V and 0 bases from J, with 16 bases in between. The CDR3 consists of 16 residues. Germline loops: CDR1 SGDLS, CDR2 YYNGEE. The CDR3 loop reads CASSHSGGQPNYGYTF. The CDR3 DNA follows: TGTGCCAGCAGCCACAGCGGGGGCCAACCTAACTATGGCTACACCTTC.

This clone has a single count. The chain carries TRBV28 and TRBJ1-1; 7 nucleotides agree with TRBD1. The CDR3 has 15 residues. Per germline, CDR1 MDHEN and CDR2 SYDVKM. V lost 4 bases, J lost 1 base, and 6 bases stayed unmatched. CDR3 amino acids: CASSSNRGANTEAFF. CDR3 nucleotides: TGTGCCAGCAGTTCCAACAGGGGCGCGAACACTGAAGCTTTCTTT.

The gene calls are TRBV5-1 and TRBJ2-7; TRBD2 is a possible D gene (6 bases). Trimming removed 4 bases at V and 7 bases at J, with 18 bases between. CDR1 and CDR2 (germline): SGHRS, YFSETQ. CDR3 length equals 14 residues. CDR3 nucleotides: TGCGCCAGCAGCCCCCGATCCGGGACTCAGGAGCAGTACTTC. This encodes CASSPRSGTQEQYF.

This clone was observed a single time. This chain links TRBV11-2 with TRBJ1-6; D gene unclear. Trimming took 6 bases from V and 4 from J, leaving 13 bases between them. The CDR3 is 15 amino acids. The germline V gene encodes CDR1 SGHAT and CDR2 FQNNGV. DNA of the CDR3: TGTGCCAGCAGTTATCCGGGGAAGTATAATTCACCCCTCCACTTT. Translated, it gives CASSYPGKYNSPLHF.

J is TRBJ2-1 and V is TRBV18; 12 bases map to TRBD2. CDR1 and CDR2 (germline): KGHSH, LQKENI. The CDR3 is made up of 16 amino acids. V shed 6 bases and J 7 bases; nucleotides not matched to a gene: 10. CDR3 DNA sequence: TGTGCCAGCTCGCACTCTAGCGGGGGGGATGTGAATGAGCAGTTCTTC. This encodes CASSHSSGGDVNEQFF.

This clone was seen just once. The chain carries TRBV5-1 and TRBJ1-5; TRBD1 matches at 11 bases. V shed 0 bases, J shed 4 bases, and the junction held 3 bases outside the gene matches. The germline V gene has CDR1 SGHRS and CDR2 YFSETQ. The CDR3 is 16 amino acids. The CDR3: CASSLAGTGGNQPQHF. CDR3 sequence (DNA): TGCGCCAGCAGCTTGGCCGGGACAGGGGGTAATCAGCCCCAGCATTTT.

This chain uses TRBV18 with TRBJ1-1; D is unresolved. Per germline, CDR1 KGHSH and CDR2 LQKENI. Trimming removed 3 bases from V and 5 bases from J, with 10 bases in between. The CDR3 covers 13 residues. The CDR3 DNA sequence: TGTGCCAGCTCACCCCCGGGAGTTACTGAAGCTTTCTTT. Protein: CASSPPGVTEAFF.

V usage is TRBV29-1 and J usage is TRBJ2-2, with 12 bases that match TRBD2. Unmatched junction bases numbered 4, after V lost 7 bases and J lost 4 bases. The CDR3 is 14 amino acids. Germline-derived CDR1 and CDR2 are SQVTM and ANQGSEA. Written as DNA, the CDR3 is TGCAGCGCAAGACTAGCGGGAGTCACCGGGGAGCTGTTTTTT. This sequence encodes CSARLAGVTGELFF.

This clone has more than one count but fewer than ten. The CDR3 region is CASRDRGKQPQHF. In nucleotides, the CDR3 is TGTGCCAGCAGGGACAGGGGTAAGCAGCCCCAGCATTTT. V usage is TRBV2 and J usage is TRBJ1-5, with 9 bases aligning to TRBD1. The CDR3 spans 13 residues. Trimming cost V 6 bases and J 7 bases; bases outside gene matches: 4. The germline V gene has CDR1 SNHLY and CDR2 FYNNEI.

V gene TRBV10-3 combines with J gene TRBJ2-7; no clear D. The CDR3 has 12 amino acids. Germline CDR1 and CDR2: ENHRY and SYGVKD. V gave up 4 bases and J gave up 3 bases, with 7 bases separating them. The CDR3 coding sequence is TGTGCCATCAGTGCACAGATCTACGAGCAGTACTTC. Its protein is CAISAQIYEQYF.

The chain uses TRBV14 and TRBJ1-1; D uncertain. This CDR3 contains 15 residues. Deletions cut 3 bases from V and 3 bases from J, with 14 bases between. Germline-derived CDR1 and CDR2 are SGHDN and FVKESK. CDR3 nucleotides: TGTGCCAGCAGCCATCTCCGGGGTCGGGACACTGAAGCTTTCTTT. Encoded protein: CASSHLRGRDTEAFF.

The rearrangement joins TRBV28 to TRBJ2-2; TRBD2 is a possible D gene (7 bases). V shed 7 bases and J shed 6 bases, with 18 bases lying between them. This CDR3 contains 15 residues. The V gene's germline CDR1 is MDHEN and CDR2 SYDVKM. The CDR3 region is CASTWGGTSPGELFF. CDR3 bases: TGTGCCAGCACCTGGGGGGGGACATCTCCCGGGGAGCTGTTTTTT. Using reference TRBV28 and TRBJ2-2 for the parts outside the CDR3, the full variable domain is DVKVTQSSRYLVKRTGEKVFLECVQDMDHENMFWYRQDPGLGLRLIYFSYDVKMKEKGDIPEGYSVSREKKERFSLILESASTNQTSMYLCASTWGGTSPGELFFGEGSRLTVL.

The chain is built from TRBV29-1 and TRBJ1-1; 9 bases are shared with TRBD1. The CDR3 is 16 residues long. V was clipped by 5 bases and J by 6 bases; unmatched bases: 16. The germline V gene has CDR1 SQVTM and CDR2 ANQGSEA. The CDR3 DNA follows: TGCAGCGTTTCCGGGACAGGGCTATCCCTCGGGGCTGAAGCTTTCTTT. Its translation: CSVSGTGLSLGAEAFF.

The V and J genes are TRBV30 and TRBJ2-1, with 10 bases lining up with TRBD2. The CDR3 has 13 residues. Unmatched junction bases numbered 6, after V lost 3 bases and J lost 10 bases. Germline CDR1 is GTSNPN and CDR2 is SVGIG (reference sequence). The CDR3 sequence: CAWSASGGTEQFF. Written as DNA, the CDR3 is TGTGCCTGGAGCGCTAGCGGGGGAACGGAGCAGTTCTTC.

This clone was counted a single time. The CDR3 carries no conserved terminal phenylalanine or tryptophan, so it likely arises from a read error. This chain uses TRBV6-1 with TRBJ1-6; D call uncertain. V was trimmed by 0 bases and J by 10 bases, leaving 16 bases between them. The CDR3 loop spans 16 amino acids. Germline V CDR1 and CDR2: MNHNS, SASEGT. In DNA form, the CDR3 reads TGTGCCAGCAGTGAAGCGGAGACGGGCGGAGGATCACCCCTCCACCTT. The encoded protein is CASSEAETGGGSPLHL.

The J gene is TRBJ1-6, the V gene TRBV7-9; perhaps TRBD1 as D (5 bases). Germline V lookup: CDR1 SEHNR, CDR2 FQNEAQ (reference sequence). The CDR3 loop spans 14 amino acids. Trimming cost V 5 bases and J 7 bases, with 12 bases left between them. The CDR3 DNA follows: TGTGCCAGCAGCCCCCTTCAGGGAAATTCACCCCTCCACTTT. Translation: CASSPLQGNSPLHF.

The V gene is TRBV5-1, the J gene TRBJ2-3; D gene ambiguous. This CDR3 comprises 13 residues. The germline V and J ends were trimmed by 3 bases and 5 bases, with 10 bases remaining between them. Germline CDR1 is SGHRS and CDR2 is YFSETQ. The CDR3 DNA follows: TGCGCCAGCAGCTCCCTATACGGAGATACGCAGTATTTT. Protein product: CASSSLYGDTQYF.

This clone has just one count. The rearrangement joins TRBV5-6 to TRBJ2-7; no definite D call. The CDR3 sequence is 15 residues long. Germline CDR1 SGHDT, CDR2 YYEEEE. Trimming stripped 0 bases from V and 0 bases from J, with 10 bases between. CDR3 sequence: CASSLGGWSSYEQYF. The CDR3 coding sequence is TGTGCCAGCAGCTTGGGAGGATGGAGCTCCTACGAGCAGTACTTC.

The rearrangement links TRBV11-3 to TRBJ2-2, with 9 positions matching TRBD2. The CDR3 runs 16 residues. Looked up from germline, CDR1 is SGHNT and CDR2 is YENEEA. V gave up 1 base and J gave up 4 bases; unmatched junction bases: 4. For the CDR3, the DNA is TGTGCCAGCAGCTTAGTGGTAGCGGGGGTCACCGGGGAGCTGTTTTTT. Its translation: CASSLVVAGVTGELFF.

CDR3 residues: CASSPGSGGGHNEQFF. The CDR3 coding sequence is TGTGCCAGCAGCCCCGGATCGGGGGGGGGACACAATGAGCAGTTCTTC. This chain connects TRBV7-3 to TRBJ2-1, with TRBD2 matching over 8 bases. V dropped 5 bases and J dropped 5; count of bases not matched to a gene: 11. Germline CDR1 reads SGHTA; CDR2 reads FQGTGA. The CDR3 extends over 16 amino acids.

This sequence joins TRBV7-3 and TRBJ2-3; 9 nucleotides line up with TRBD2. Germline CDR1 SGHTA, CDR2 FQGTGA. The CDR3 is 15 residues long. V lost 1 base and J lost 4; bases outside the gene matches: 3. The CDR3 bases are TGTGCCAGCAGCTTAAATGCGGGAGGGCCAGATACGCAGTATTTT. Amino acids: CASSLNAGGPDTQYF.

The chain recombines TRBV6-4 with TRBJ2-3; 11 nucleotides line up with TRBD2. V shed 6 bases and J 2 bases; nucleotides not matched to a gene: 4. This CDR3 has 15 residues. CDR1 is MRHNA, CDR2 SNTAGT, per germline. CDR3 bases: TGTGCCAGCAGACGACTAGCGGGATCCACAGATACGCAGTATTTT. It codes for CASRRLAGSTDTQYF.